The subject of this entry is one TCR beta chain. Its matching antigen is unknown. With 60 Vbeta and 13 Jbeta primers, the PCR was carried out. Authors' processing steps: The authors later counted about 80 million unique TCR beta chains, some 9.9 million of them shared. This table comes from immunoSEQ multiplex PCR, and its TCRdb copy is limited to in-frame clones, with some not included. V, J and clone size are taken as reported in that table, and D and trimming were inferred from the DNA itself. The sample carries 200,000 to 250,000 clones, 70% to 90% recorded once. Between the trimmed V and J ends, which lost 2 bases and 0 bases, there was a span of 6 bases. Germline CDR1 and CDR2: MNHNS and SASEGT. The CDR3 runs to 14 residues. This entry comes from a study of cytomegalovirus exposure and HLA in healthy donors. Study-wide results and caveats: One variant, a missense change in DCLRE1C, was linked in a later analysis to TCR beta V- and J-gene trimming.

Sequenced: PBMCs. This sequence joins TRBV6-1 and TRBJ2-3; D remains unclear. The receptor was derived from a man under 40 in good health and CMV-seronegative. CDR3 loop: CASSEPVSTDTQYF. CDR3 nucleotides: TGTGCCAGCAGTGAACCAGTGAGCACAGATACGCAGTATTTT.